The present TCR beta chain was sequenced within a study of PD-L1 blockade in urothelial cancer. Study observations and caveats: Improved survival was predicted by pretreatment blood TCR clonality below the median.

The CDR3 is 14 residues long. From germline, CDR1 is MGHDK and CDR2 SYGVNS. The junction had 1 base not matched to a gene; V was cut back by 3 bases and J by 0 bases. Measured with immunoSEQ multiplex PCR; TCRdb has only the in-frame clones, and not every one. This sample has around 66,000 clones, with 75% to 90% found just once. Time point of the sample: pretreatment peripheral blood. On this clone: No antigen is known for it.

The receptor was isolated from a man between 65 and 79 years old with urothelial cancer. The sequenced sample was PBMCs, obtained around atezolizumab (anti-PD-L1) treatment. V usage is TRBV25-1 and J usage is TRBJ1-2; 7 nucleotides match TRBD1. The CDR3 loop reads CASSEDRSNYGYTF. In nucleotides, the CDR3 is TGTGCCAGCAGTGAGGACAGGTCTAACTATGGCTACACCTTC.